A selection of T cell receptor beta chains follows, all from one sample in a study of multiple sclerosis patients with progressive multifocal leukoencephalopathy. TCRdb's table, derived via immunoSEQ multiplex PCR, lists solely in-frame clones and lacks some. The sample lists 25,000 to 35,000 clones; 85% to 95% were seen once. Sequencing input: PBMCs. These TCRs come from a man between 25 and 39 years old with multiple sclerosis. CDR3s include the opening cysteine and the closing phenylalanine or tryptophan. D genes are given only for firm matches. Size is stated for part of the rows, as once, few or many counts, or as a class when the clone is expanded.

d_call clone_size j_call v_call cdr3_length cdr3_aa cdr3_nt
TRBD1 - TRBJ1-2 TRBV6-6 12 CASSGTGDGYTF TGTGCCAGCAGTGGTACAGGGGACGGCTACACCTTC
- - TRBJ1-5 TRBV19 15 CASTPQKTGNQPQHF TGTGCCAGTACCCCCCAGAAAACTGGAAATCAGCCCCAGCATTTT
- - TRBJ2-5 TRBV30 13 CAWSVIVGETQYF TGTGCCTGGAGTGTTATCGTGGGAGAGACCCAGTACTTC
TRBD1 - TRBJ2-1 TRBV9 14 CASRKGASDNEQFF TGTGCCAGCAGAAAGGGGGCGTCCGACAATGAGCAGTTCTTC
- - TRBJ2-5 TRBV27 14 CASSFRAGRETQYF TGTGCCAGCAGTTTCAGGGCAGGTCGGGAGACCCAGTACTTC
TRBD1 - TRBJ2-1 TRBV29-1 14 CSVKGASSSNEQFF TGCAGCGTTAAGGGGGCGTCCAGCAGCAATGAGCAGTTCTTC
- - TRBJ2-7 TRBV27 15 CASSLSGILSYEQYF TGTGCCAGCAGTTTATCGGGGATCCTCTCCTACGAGCAGTACTTC
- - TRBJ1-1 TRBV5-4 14 CASRPGGGNTEAFF TGTGCCAGCAGACCCGGGGGGGGGAACACTGAAGCTTTCTTT
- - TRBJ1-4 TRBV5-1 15 CASSRAGDTNEKLFF TGCGCCAGCAGCCGCGCCGGGGACACTAATGAAAAACTGTTTTTT
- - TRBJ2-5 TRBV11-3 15 CASSLGGTATETQYF TGTGCCAGCAGCTTAGGTGGGACTGCAACAGAGACCCAGTACTTC
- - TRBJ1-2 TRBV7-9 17 CASSLGTLFGPYYGYTF TGTGCCAGCAGCTTAGGCACGTTGTTTGGGCCCTACTATGGCTACACCTTC
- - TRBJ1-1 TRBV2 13 CASSDQQNTEAFF TGTGCCAGCAGTGACCAGCAGAACACTGAAGCTTTCTTT
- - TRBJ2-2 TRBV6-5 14 CASRPHGNTGELFF TGTGCCAGCAGGCCCCATGGGAACACCGGGGAGCTGTTTTTT
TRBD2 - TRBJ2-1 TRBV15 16 CATSGSGREAYNEQFF TGTGCCACCAGCGGAAGCGGGAGGGAGGCCTACAATGAGCAGTTCTTC
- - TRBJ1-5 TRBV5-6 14 CASSLDSANQPQHF TGTGCCAGCAGCTTGGATAGCGCCAATCAGCCCCAGCATTTT
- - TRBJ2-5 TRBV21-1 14 CASSKVGAGETQYF TGTGCCAGCAGCAAGGTAGGGGCTGGAGAGACCCAGTACTTC
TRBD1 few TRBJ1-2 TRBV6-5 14 CASSFTGGGYGYTF TGTGCCAGCAGTTTTACAGGGGGAGGGTATGGCTACACCTTC
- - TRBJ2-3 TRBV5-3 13 CARSGIGTDTQYF TGTGCCAGAAGCGGGATAGGCACAGATACGCAGTATTTT
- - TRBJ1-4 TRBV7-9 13 CASSLTTDEKLFF TGTGCCAGCAGCTTAACGACTGATGAAAAACTGTTTTTT
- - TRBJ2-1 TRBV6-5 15 CASSSRPVSYNEQFF TGTGCCAGCAGTTCCCGGCCAGTTTCCTACAATGAGCAGTTCTTC
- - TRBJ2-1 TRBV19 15 CASSIGRGTIYEQFF TGTGCCAGTAGTATAGGCCGAGGGACAATATATGAGCAGTTCTTC
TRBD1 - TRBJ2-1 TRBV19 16 CASSTTGGPFYNEQFF TGTGCCAGTAGTACAACAGGGGGCCCTTTCTACAATGAGCAGTTCTTC
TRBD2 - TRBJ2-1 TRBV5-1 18 CASSLLVGSGMSYNEQFF TGCGCCAGCAGCTTGTTAGTAGGCAGCGGGATGTCCTACAATGAGCAGTTCTTC
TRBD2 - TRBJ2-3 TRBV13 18 CASSSTPGLAGLGDTQYF TGTGCCAGCAGCTCTACCCCGGGACTAGCGGGACTTGGAGATACGCAGTATTTT
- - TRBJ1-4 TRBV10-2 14 CASSERRTVEKLFF TGCGCCAGCAGTGAGCGTCGGACAGTTGAAAAACTGTTTTTT
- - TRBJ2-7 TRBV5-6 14 CASSLAASSYEQYF TGTGCCAGCAGCTTGGCAGCGAGCTCCTACGAGCAGTACTTC
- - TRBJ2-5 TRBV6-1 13 CASSEASWETQYF TGTGCCAGCAGTGAAGCTTCTTGGGAGACCCAGTACTTC
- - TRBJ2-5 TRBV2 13 CASSFGLQETQYF TGTGCCAGCAGTTTTGGACTGCAAGAGACCCAGTACTTC
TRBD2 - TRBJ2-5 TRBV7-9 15 CASSLFGRESETQYF TGTGCCAGCAGCTTGTTTGGGCGGGAGTCGGAGACCCAGTACTTC
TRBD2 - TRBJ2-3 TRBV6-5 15 CASSYLAAGTDTQYF TGTGCCAGCAGTTACCTAGCGGCTGGGACAGATACGCAGTATTTT
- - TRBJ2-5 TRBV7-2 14 CASIYGGSQETQYF TGTGCCAGCATCTACGGCGGGTCGCAAGAGACCCAGTACTTC
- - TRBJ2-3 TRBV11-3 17 CASSSRQPLTSTDTQYF TGTGCCAGCAGCTCTAGACAGCCACTCACTAGCACAGATACGCAGTATTTT
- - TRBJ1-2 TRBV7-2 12 CASSPQVYGYTF TGTGCCAGCAGCCCCCAAGTCTATGGCTACACCTTC
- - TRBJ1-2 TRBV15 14 CATSREQGYYGYTF TGTGCCACCAGCAGAGAACAGGGATACTATGGCTACACCTTC
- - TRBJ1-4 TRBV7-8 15 CASSSQGQTNEKLFF TGTGCCAGCAGCTCCCAGGGGCAGACTAACGAAAAACTGTTTTTT
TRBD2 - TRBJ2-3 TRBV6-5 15 CASSYSSLAADTQYF TGTGCCAGCAGTTACTCGAGTCTAGCGGCAGATACGCAGTATTTT
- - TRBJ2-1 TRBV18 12 CASSDTYNEQFF TGTGCCAGCTCAGACACCTACAATGAGCAGTTCTTC
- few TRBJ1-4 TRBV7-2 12 CASSSTPRGLFF TGTGCCAGCAGCTCGACCCCCAGGGGACTGTTTTTT
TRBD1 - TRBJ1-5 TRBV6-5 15 CASSLAGTDNQPQHF TGTGCCAGCAGTCTCGCCGGGACAGATAATCAGCCCCAGCATTTT
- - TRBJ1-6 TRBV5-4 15 CASSFKVSIDSPLHF TGTGCCAGCAGCTTTAAGGTGTCTATCGATTCACCCCTCCACTTT
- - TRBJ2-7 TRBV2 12 CASTAGHYEQYF TGTGCCAGCACAGCGGGCCACTACGAGCAGTACTTC
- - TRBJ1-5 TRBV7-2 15 CASSPQGLYNQPQHF TGTGCCAGCAGCCCCCAGGGACTTTACAATCAGCCCCAGCATTTT
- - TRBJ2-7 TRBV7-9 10 CASESNEQYF TGTGCCAGCGAGTCGAACGAGCAGTACTTC
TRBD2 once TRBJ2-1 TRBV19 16 CASRLSGTSGANEQFF TGTGCCAGTAGACTCTCCGGGACTAGCGGGGCCAATGAGCAGTTCTTC
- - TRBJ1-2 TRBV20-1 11 CSAVGGQGYAF TGCAGTGCTGTGGGGGGCCAAGGCTACGCCTTC
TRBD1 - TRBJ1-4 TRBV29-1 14 CSAGGTGGNEKLFF TGCAGCGCCGGGGGGACAGGGGGAAATGAAAAACTGTTTTTT
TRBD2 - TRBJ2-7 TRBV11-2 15 CASSPASSGSYEQYF TGTGCCAGCAGCCCCGCCTCTAGCGGGAGCTACGAGCAGTACTTC
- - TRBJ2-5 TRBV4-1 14 CASSSQGAAETQYF TGCGCCAGCAGCTCCCAAGGGGCAGCGGAGACCCAGTACTTC
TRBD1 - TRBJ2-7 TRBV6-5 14 CASSAGTVAYEQYF TGTGCCAGCAGTGCCGGGACAGTGGCTTACGAGCAGTACTTC
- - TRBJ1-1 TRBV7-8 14 CASSLKWGGTEAFF TGTGCCAGCAGCTTAAAGTGGGGGGGAACTGAAGCTTTCTTT
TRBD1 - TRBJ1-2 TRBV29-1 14 CSARDSGPGYGYTF TGCAGCGCCCGGGACAGCGGCCCTGGCTATGGCTACACCTTC
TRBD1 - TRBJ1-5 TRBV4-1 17 CASSQDLGQGRNQPQHF TGCGCCAGCAGCCAAGATCTGGGACAGGGGAGGAATCAGCCCCAGCATTTT
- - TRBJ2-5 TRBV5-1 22 CASSQGQGGLSGRSGVRETQYF TGCGCCAGCAGCCAGGGACAGGGCGGCCTAAGCGGGAGATCGGGGGTCAGAGAGACCCAGTACTTC
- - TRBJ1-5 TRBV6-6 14 CASSWIGGNQPQHF TGTGCCAGCAGTTGGATAGGCGGCAATCAGCCCCAGCATTTT
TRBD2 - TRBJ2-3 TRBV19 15 CASSPSGILRNTQYF TGTGCCAGTAGCCCTAGCGGGATCCTTAGAAATACGCAGTATTTT
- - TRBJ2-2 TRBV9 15 CASSELALNTGELFF TGTGCCAGCAGCGAGCTAGCGTTGAACACCGGGGAGCTGTTTTTT
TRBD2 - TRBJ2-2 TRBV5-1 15 CASSAGTTNTGELFF TGCGCCAGCAGCGCCGGGACTACAAACACCGGGGAGCTGTTTTTT
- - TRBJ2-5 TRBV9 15 CASSVGGAPGETQYF TGTGCCAGCAGCGTAGGGGGGGCTCCCGGGGAGACCCAGTACTTC
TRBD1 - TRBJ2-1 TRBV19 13 CASSLTGGNEQFF TGTGCCAGTAGTTTGACAGGGGGCAATGAGCAGTTCTTC